This is a list of T cell receptor beta chains from one sample in a study of cytomegalovirus exposure and HLA in healthy donors. Repertoires were generated with immunoSEQ multiplex PCR, while TCRdb's copy carries only in-frame clones and drops some. Among about 160,000 clones listed, roughly 80% were seen once. The sample was PBMCs. The receptors here all came from a man aged 18 to 35 in good health and CMV-seronegative. Each CDR3 is given with its conserved first and last residue. D genes are given only for firm matches. The listing skips clone size in some rows; elsewhere it reads once, few, many or a size class.

13	TRBV5-8	TRBD1	.	TRBJ2-7	CASSFQGAGEQYF	TGTGCCAGCAGCTTCCAGGGGGCTGGCGAGCAGTACTTC
14	TRBV18	TRBD2	.	TRBJ2-1	CASSRGTTNNEQFF	TGTGCCAGCTCCCGGGGGACTACCAACAATGAGCAGTTCTTC
16	TRBV7-3	TRBD1	.	TRBJ2-7	CASSLRGGQGSYEQYF	TGTGCCAGCAGCTTAAGGGGTGGACAGGGGTCCTACGAGCAGTACTTC
17	TRBV5-4	TRBD1	.	TRBJ2-7	CASSFPWDSAVGYEQYF	TGTGCCAGCAGCTTTCCGTGGGACAGCGCCGTGGGGTACGAGCAGTACTTC
16	TRBV7-9	.	.	TRBJ1-5	CSSSLGGGAPNQPQHF	TGTTCCAGCAGCTTAGGTGGGGGGGCCCCCAATCAGCCCCAGCATTTT
15	TRBV5-1	TRBD1	.	TRBJ2-1	CASSWGTGSYNEQFF	TGCGCCAGCAGCTGGGGGACAGGGAGTTACAATGAGCAGTTCTTC
14	TRBV6-5	.	.	TRBJ2-5	CASSYALFGETQYF	TGTGCCAGCAGTTACGCACTGTTCGGAGAGACCCAGTACTTC
17	TRBV15	TRBD2	.	TRBJ2-1	CATSRVRRLAGHNEQFF	TGTGCCACCAGCAGAGTTCGCCGACTAGCGGGGCACAATGAGCAGTTCTTC
14	TRBV6-5	.	once	TRBJ2-7	CASSYSNGPYEQYF	TGTGCCAGCAGTTACTCGAATGGCCCCTACGAGCAGTACTTC
17	TRBV5-6	.	.	TRBJ2-3	CASSLRVGGEVTDTQYF	TGTGCCAGCAGCTTGAGGGTAGGGGGTGAGGTCACAGATACGCAGTATTTT
17	TRBV9	TRBD2	.	TRBJ2-5	CASSGPWASGARETQYF	TGTGCCAGCAGCGGACCTTGGGCTAGCGGGGCCCGGGAGACCCAGTACTTC
15	TRBV7-2	TRBD1	.	TRBJ2-1	CASSLAGQVYNGQFF	TGTGCCAGCAGCTTAGCGGGACAGGTTTACAATGGGCAGTTCTTC
13	TRBV28	.	few	TRBJ2-2	CASSFLRDGELFF	TGTGCCAGCAGTTTCCTACGCGACGGGGAGCTGTTTTTT
17	TRBV10-3	TRBD1	.	TRBJ2-2	CAIRDGTGGRNTGELFF	TGTGCCATCAGGGACGGGACAGGGGGAAGGAACACCGGGGAGCTGTTTTTT
14	TRBV5-4	.	.	TRBJ2-3	CASSLSGPGDTQYF	TGTGCCAGCAGCTTGTCAGGGCCTGGGGATACGCAGTATTTT
14	TRBV4-1	.	.	TRBJ2-5	CASSQGGRVETQYF	TGCGCCAGCAGCCAAGGAGGCAGGGTCGAGACCCAGTACTTC
12	TRBV21-1	.	.	TRBJ1-2	CASSAQGDGYTF	TGTGCCAGCAGCGCACAGGGAGATGGCTACACCTTC
15	TRBV19	TRBD1	.	TRBJ2-6	CASSQTGSGANVLTF	TGTGCCAGTAGTCAGACAGGGTCTGGGGCCAACGTCCTGACTTTC
13	TRBV28	TRBD2	.	TRBJ2-5	CATGRSGGETQYF	TGTGCCACCGGCCGTTCGGGGGGAGAGACCCAGTACTTC
12	TRBV5-1	.	.	TRBJ2-7	CASSFGEAEQYF	TGCGCCAGCAGCTTCGGGGAAGCCGAGCAGTACTTC
14	TRBV5-5	TRBD1	few	TRBJ2-7	CASSWGTGSYEQYF	TGTGCCAGCAGCTGGGGGACAGGGTCCTACGAGCAGTACTTC
15	TRBV19	TRBD1	once	TRBJ2-7	CASSTTDRVFYEQYF	TGTGCCAGTAGTACTACAGACAGGGTCTTCTACGAGCAGTACTTC
13	TRBV5-4	.	once	TRBJ2-1	CASSLTRNNEQFF	TGTGCCAGCAGCTTGACGAGGAACAATGAGCAGTTCTTC
12	TRBV10-2	.	few	TRBJ2-7	CASSETVYEQYF	TGCGCCAGCAGTGAGACAGTCTACGAGCAGTACTTC
14	TRBV28	.	.	TRBJ1-4	CASSLFQEGEKLFF	TGTGCCAGCAGTTTATTCCAGGAAGGTGAAAAACTGTTTTTT
17	TRBV27	.	.	TRBJ2-2	CASGVEFGSQFPGELFF	TGTGCCAGCGGCGTTGAGTTCGGTTCACAGTTCCCCGGGGAGCTGTTTTTT
15	TRBV7-9	.	few	TRBJ2-7	CASSRRDLRGYEQYF	TGTGCCAGCAGCCGTAGGGATCTGCGGGGCTACGAGCAGTACTTC
15	TRBV5-5	.	.	TRBJ1-5	CASSQNGGGNQPQHF	TGTGCCAGCAGCCAAAACGGGGGTGGGAATCAGCCCCAGCATTTT
16	TRBV14	.	.	TRBJ1-3	CASSQEAQASGNTIYF	TGTGCCAGCAGCCAAGAGGCCCAGGCCTCTGGAAACACCATATATTTT
15	TRBV27	TRBD2	few	TRBJ2-5	CASRPSGGAGETQYF	TGTGCCAGCAGACCTAGCGGGGGGGCGGGAGAGACCCAGTACTTC